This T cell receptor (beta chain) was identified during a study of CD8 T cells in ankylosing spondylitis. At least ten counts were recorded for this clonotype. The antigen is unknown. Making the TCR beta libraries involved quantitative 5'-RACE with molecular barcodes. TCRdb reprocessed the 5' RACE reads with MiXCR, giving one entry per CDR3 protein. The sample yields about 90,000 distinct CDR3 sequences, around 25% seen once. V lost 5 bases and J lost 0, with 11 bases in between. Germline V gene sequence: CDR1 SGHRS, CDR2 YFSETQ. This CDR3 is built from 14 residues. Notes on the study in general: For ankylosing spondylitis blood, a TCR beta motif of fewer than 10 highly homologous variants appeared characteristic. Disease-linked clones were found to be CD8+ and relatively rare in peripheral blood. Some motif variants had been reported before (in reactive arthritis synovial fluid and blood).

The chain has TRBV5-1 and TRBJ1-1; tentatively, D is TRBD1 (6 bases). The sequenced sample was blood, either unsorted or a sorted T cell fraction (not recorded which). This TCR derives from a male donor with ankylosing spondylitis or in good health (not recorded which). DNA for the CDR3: TGCGCCAGCAGAACAGGGAACATGAACACTGAAGCTTTCTTT. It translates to CASRTGNMNTEAFF.